This entry concerns a single T cell receptor beta chain. The data originate from a study of low-dose radiotherapy and immunotherapy resistance in tumors. The wider study: Cohort 2 received 1 Gy per fraction every two weeks, totaling 13 Gy over 26 weeks.

Alpha- and beta-chain coverage of first-strand cDNA came from TRAV- and TRBV-specific primers. The PCR that amplified TCRs ran for about 18 cycles, relying on a constant-region primer and a V-primer adapter. TCRdb recomputed calls from the reads with MiXCR, one row per CDR3 protein. The sample has 95,000 to 100,000 distinct CDR3 sequences, about a fifth seen once. The time point denotes: after trial treatment. Stated treatment: LDRT plus nivolumab, ipilimumab, low-dose cyclophosphamide and aspirin (RACIN trial). Advanced solid tumors lacking tumor-infiltrating lymphocytes were present in eligible patients. The V gene's germline CDR1 is DFQATT and CDR2 SNEGSKA (reference sequence). V was clipped by 0 bases and J by 6 bases, with 10 bases between them. This CDR3 contains 13 residues.

The genes are TRBV20-1 and TRBJ2-3; D not certain. The sequencing here drew on PBMCs, taken after low-dose radiotherapy plus immunotherapy. The sequence came from a male donor with prostate cancer. CDR3 sequence (DNA): TGCAGTGCTAGAGATTCATACCGGGATACGCAGTATTTT. Its translation: CSARDSYRDTQYF.